This record covers a single TCR beta chain. Its specificity is not known. These data originate in a study of vaccination effects on CD4 cells after COVID-19. Clones were sequenced by immunoSEQ multiplex PCR, and TCRdb holds only the in-frame ones, with some missing. Of about 8,900 clones listed, 65% to 80% are singletons. The CDR3 length is 15 residues. V lost 0 bases, J lost 1 base, and 10 bases lay in between. Germline V CDR1 and CDR2: SGHRS, YFSETQ. Before sequencing, viral peptide pools were used by the ViraFEST assay to expand antigen-specific CD4+ T cells. Researchers isolated CD4+ T cells once less than twelve days of culture had elapsed. The culture medium for a few million PBMC per well included 9.5 to 10 IU/ml IL-2 and 9.5 to 10 ug/ml peptides.

This rearrangement joins TRBV5-1 to TRBJ1-1; D not certain. The sample was CD4+ T cells from PBMCs cultured with HCoV-229E spike peptides, taken before COVID-19 vaccination. This clonotype originated in a human donor who received a COVID-19 vaccine. CDR3 sequence (DNA): TGCGCCAGCAGCTTGGTCGGGAAGTGGAACACTGAAGCTTTCTTT. Its protein product is CASSLVGKWNTEAFF.